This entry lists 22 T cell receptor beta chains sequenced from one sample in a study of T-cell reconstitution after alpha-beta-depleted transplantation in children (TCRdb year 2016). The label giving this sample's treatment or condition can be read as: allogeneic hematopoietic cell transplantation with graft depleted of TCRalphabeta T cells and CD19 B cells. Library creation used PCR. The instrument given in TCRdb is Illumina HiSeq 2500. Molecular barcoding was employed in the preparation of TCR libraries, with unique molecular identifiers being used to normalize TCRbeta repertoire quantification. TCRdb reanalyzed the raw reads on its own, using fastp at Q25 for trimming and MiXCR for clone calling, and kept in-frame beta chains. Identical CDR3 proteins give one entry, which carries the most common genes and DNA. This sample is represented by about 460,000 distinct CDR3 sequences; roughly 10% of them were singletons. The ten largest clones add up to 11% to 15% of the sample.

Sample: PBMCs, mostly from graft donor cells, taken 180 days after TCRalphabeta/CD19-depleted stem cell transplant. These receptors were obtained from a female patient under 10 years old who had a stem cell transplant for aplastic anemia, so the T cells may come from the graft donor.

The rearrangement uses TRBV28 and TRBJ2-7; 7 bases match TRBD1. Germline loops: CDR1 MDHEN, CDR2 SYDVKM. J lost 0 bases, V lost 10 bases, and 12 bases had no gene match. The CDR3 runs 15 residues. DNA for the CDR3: TGTGCCAACAGCCTCTTAGACAGGGTCTCCTACGAGCAGTACTTC. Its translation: CANSLLDRVSYEQYF.

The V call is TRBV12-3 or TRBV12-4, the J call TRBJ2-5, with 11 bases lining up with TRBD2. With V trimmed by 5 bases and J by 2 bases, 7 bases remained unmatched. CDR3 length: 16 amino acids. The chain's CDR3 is CASSPLSGRAQETQYF. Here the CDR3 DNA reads TGTGCCAGCAGTCCGCTTAGCGGGAGGGCTCAAGAGACCCAGTACTTC.

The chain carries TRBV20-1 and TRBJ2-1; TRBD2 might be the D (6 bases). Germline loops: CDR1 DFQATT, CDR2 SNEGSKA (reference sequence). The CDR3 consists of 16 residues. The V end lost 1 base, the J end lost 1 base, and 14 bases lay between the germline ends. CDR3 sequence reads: CSARVVSRESYNEQFF. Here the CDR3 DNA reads TGCAGTGCTAGAGTTGTATCCCGGGAGTCCTACAATGAGCAGTTCTTC.

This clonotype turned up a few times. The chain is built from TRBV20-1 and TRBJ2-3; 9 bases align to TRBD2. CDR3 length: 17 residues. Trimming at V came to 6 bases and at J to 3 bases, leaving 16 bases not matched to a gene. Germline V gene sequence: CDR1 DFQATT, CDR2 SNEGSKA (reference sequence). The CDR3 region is CSAACPVAGGMTDTQYF. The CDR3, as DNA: TGCAGTGCCGCCTGTCCCGTGGCGGGAGGGATGACAGATACGCAGTATTTT.

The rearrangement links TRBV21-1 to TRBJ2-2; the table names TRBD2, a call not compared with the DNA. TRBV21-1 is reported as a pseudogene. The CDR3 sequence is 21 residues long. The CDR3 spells CASSARPGLAGEYVGTGELFF. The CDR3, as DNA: TGTGCCAGCAGCGCGCGGCCGGGACTAGCGGGAGAATATGTCGGGACCGGGGAGCTGTTTTTT.

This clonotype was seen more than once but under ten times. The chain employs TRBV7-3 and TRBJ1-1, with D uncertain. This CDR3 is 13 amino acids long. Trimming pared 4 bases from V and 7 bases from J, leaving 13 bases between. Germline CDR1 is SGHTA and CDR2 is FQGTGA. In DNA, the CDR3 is TGTGCCAGCAGCTCCGAAGGGCGGAGTGAAGCTTTCTTT. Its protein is CASSSEGRSEAFF.

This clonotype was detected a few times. This CDR3 is CASSPPWGPTDTQYF. CDR3 bases: TGTGCCAGCTCCCCCCCATGGGGGCCCACAGATACGCAGTATTTT. The rearrangement joins TRBV18 to TRBJ2-3; weak D call: TRBD1 (6 bases). This CDR3 contains 15 residues. V gave up 6 bases and J gave up 2 bases, with 15 bases separating them. CDR1 and CDR2 (germline): KGHSH, LQKENI.

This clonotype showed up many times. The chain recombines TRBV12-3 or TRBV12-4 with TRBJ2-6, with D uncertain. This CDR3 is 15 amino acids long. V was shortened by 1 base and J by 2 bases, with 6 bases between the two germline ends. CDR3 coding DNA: TGTGCCAGCAGTTTAGTAGTCCCTGGGGCCAACGTCCTGACTTTC. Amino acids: CASSLVVPGANVLTF.

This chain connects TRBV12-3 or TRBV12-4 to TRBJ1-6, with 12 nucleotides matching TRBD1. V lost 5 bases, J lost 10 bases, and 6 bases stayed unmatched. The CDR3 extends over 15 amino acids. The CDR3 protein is CASSHRDRGHSPLHF. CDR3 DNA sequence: TGTGCCAGCAGTCACAGGGACAGGGGGCACTCACCCCTCCACTTT.

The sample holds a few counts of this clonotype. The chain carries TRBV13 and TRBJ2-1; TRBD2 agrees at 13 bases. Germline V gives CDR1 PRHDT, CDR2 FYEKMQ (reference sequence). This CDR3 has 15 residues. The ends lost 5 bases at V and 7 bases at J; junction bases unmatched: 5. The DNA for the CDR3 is TGTGCCAGCAGCGACGGACTAGCGGGAGTTAATGAGCAGTTCTTC. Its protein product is CASSDGLAGVNEQFF.

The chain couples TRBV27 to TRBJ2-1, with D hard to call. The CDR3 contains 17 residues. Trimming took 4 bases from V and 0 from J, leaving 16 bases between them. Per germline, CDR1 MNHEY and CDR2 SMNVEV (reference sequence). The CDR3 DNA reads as TGTGCCAGCAGTTACCGCCCCAGCGTGAGCTCCTACAATGAGCAGTTCTTC. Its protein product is CASSYRPSVSSYNEQFF.

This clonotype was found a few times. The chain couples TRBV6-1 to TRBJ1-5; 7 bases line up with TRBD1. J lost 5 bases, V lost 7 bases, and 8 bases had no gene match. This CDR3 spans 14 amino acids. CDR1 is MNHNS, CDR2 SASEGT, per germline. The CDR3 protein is CASTGRGQYQPQHF. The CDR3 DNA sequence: TGTGCCAGCACTGGAAGGGGACAGTATCAGCCCCAGCATTTT.

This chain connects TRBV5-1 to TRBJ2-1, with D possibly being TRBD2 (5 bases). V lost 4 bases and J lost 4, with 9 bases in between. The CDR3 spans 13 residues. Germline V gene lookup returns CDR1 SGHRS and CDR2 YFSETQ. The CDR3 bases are TGCGCCAGCAGCGGCGGACTTTACAATGAGCAGTTCTTC. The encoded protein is CASSGGLYNEQFF. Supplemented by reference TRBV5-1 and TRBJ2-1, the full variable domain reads KAGVTQTPRYLIKTRGQQVTLSCSPISGHRSVSWYQQTPGQGLQFLFEYFSETQRNKGNFPGRFSGRQFSNSRSEMNVSTLELGDSALYLCASSGGLYNEQFFGPGTRLTVL.

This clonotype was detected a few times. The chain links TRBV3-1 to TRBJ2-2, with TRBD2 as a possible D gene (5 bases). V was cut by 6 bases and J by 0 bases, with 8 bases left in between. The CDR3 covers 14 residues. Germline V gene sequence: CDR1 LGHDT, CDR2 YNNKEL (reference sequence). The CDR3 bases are TGTGCCAGCAGAACCGGGGCGAACACCGGGGAGCTGTTTTTT. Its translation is CASRTGANTGELFF.

CDR3 region: CASSTPPPGTGILAPYNEQFF. Here the CDR3 DNA reads TGTGCCAGCAGCACCCCGCCCCCTGGGACAGGGATTCTAGCGCCTTACAATGAGCAGTTCTTC. This chain connects TRBV11-3 to TRBJ2-1, with 9 bases fitting TRBD1. The CDR3 is 21 residues long. In germline, CDR1 is SGHNT, CDR2 YENEEA. Trimming at V came to 5 bases and at J to 4 bases, leaving 24 bases not matched to a gene.

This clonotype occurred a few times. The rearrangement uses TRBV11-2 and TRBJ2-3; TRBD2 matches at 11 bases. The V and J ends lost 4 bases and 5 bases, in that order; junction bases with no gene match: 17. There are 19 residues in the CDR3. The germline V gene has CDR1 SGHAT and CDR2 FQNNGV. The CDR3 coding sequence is TGTGCCAGCAGCTCGCCCCGGGAGGTAGCGGGAGGGCCCGGAGATACGCAGTATTTT. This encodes CASSSPREVAGGPGDTQYF.

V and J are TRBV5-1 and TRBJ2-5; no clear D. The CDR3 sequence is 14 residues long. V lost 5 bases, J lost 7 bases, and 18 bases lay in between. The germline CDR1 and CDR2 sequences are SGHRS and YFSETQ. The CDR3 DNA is TGCGCCAGCAGTATTGTCGGGCAGTCAGGGACCCAGTACTTC. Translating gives CASSIVGQSGTQYF.

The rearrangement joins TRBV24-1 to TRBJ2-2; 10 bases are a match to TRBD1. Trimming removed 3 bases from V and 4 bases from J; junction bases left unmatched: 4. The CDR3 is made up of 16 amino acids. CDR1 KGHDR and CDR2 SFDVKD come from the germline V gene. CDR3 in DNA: TGTGCCACCAGTGATGGGACAGGGGCCAGCACCGGGGAGCTGTTTTTT. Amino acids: CATSDGTGASTGELFF.

This chain's CDR3 is CASSPGDTKSTEAFF. DNA for the CDR3: TGCGCCAGCAGCCCGGGGGACACAAAAAGCACTGAAGCTTTCTTT. V is TRBV5-1 and J is TRBJ1-1, with a weak D call TRBD1 (6 bases). Germline-derived CDR1 and CDR2 are SGHRS and YFSETQ. There are 15 residues in the CDR3. Trimming stripped 4 bases from V and 4 bases from J, with 17 bases between.

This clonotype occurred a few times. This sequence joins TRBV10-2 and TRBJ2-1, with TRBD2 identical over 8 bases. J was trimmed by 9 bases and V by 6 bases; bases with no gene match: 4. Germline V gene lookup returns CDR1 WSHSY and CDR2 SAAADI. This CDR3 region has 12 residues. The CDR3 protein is CASRVSGGEQFF. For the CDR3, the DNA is TGCGCCAGCAGGGTAAGCGGGGGTGAGCAGTTCTTC.

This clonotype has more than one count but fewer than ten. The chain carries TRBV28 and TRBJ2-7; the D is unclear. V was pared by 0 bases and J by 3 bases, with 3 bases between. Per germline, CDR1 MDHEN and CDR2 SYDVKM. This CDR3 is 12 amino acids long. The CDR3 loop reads CASSLWDYEQYF. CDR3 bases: TGTGCCAGCAGTTTATGGGACTACGAGCAGTACTTC.

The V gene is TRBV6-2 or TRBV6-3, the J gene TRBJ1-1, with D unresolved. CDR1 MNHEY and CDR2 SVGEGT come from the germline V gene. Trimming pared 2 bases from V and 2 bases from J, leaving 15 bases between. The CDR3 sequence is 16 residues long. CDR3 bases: TGTGCCAGCAGTTACGACCGGGTATACGGAAACACTGAAGCTTTCTTT. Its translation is CASSYDRVYGNTEAFF.